This TCR beta chain is drawn from a study of naive and memory T cell subsets. Both TRBC1 and TRBC2 were covered by a beta constant-region primer of two equimolar oligonucleotides. The cDNA 3' end received a ligated single-stranded oligonucleotide carrying the SP2 primer and a 12-nucleotide UMI. TCRdb re-called the UMI-ligation and nested PCR reads through MiXCR, storing one row per CDR3 protein. This sample has tens of thousands of distinct CDR3 sequences, with roughly 7.3% found just once. In its sample, this clonotype was seen many times. CDR3 length: 11 residues. Trimming took off 8 bases at V and 8 bases at J, with 9 bases between the two ends. Looked up from germline, CDR1 is MNHNY and CDR2 is SVGAGI (reference sequence).

The chain uses TRBV6-6 and TRBJ1-4, with a possible D match to TRBD1 (6 bases). The origin of this receptor is a human donor in good health. Sequencing was done on a sample of central memory CD4+ T cells from blood. The CDR3 DNA reads TGTGCCAGCCTGGGGGCGGAAAAACTGTTTTTT. Residues: CASLGAEKLFF.